This TCR beta chain was recovered during a study of cytomegalovirus exposure and HLA in healthy donors. Findings and limits, study-wide: A later examination showed that TCR association rates differed by HLA locus, with DRB1 most and HLA-C fewest. Associated with HLA alleles at 0.05 false discovery rate in a later analysis were over 15,000 TCR beta sequences.

A note on this clone: Its target is unknown.

PCR primers comprised 60 Vbeta and 13 Jbeta primers. Produced via immunoSEQ multiplex PCR; TCRdb's table is partial and in-frame only. Here the sample spans under 150,000 clones, about 80% being singletons. Unmatched junction bases numbered 14, after V lost 4 bases and J lost 8 bases. The CDR3 is 15 residues long. CDR1 is SGHNT and CDR2 is YYREEE in the germline V gene (reference sequence). This receptor was taken from a man under 40 in good health and CMV-seronegative. The sample taken for sequencing was PBMCs. The J gene is TRBJ1-2, the V gene TRBV5-4, with 7 bases identical to TRBD1. The CDR3 here is CASSAPTGRSGGYTF. Here the CDR3 DNA reads TGTGCCAGCAGCGCCCCGACAGGGAGGTCGGGGGGCTACACCTTC.